This T cell receptor beta chain was profiled in a study of metastatic and nonmetastatic thyroid tumors. At the level of the study: Repertoires from malignant and benign thyroid patients were compared across blood and tumor or nodule tissue. Findings and caveats of the study: Compared with benign nodules, malignant thyroid tumors were reported to have significantly higher TCR beta diversity in both blood and tumor.

The CDR3 runs to 14 residues. The junction had 3 bases not matched to a gene; V was cut back by 3 bases and J by 2 bases. Germline lookup yields CDR1 MDHEN and CDR2 SYDVKM. TCRdb used MiXCR to call clones anew from the PCR reads. The table records just over 20,000 clones, 10% to 15% of them present only once. Every patient was untreated before thyroid surgery. In this sample, this clone is medium-sized. What it binds is unknown. Sample: blood. The receptor was derived from a female donor with papillary thyroid cancer or a benign thyroid nodule (not recorded which). Some clones in this sample may be carry-over from other donors' samples. This chain joins TRBV28 and TRBJ1-2; the match to TRBD1 covers 7 bases. CDR3 in DNA: TGTGCCAGCAGTTTGCCGGGACAGAACTATGGCTACACCTTC. This codes for CASSLPGQNYGYTF.